This T cell receptor (beta chain) came from a study of cytomegalovirus exposure and HLA in healthy donors. Study findings and constraints: Later analysis demonstrated an association between a missense DCLRE1C variant and TCR beta V- and J-gene trimming. Being productive about 87% or about 30% of the time was typical of most TCR beta V segments in an earlier analysis.

Notes on this clone: Its matching antigen is unknown. Other DNA sequences in the sample encode the same CDR3.

13 Jbeta primers and 60 Vbeta primers were used for the PCR. The data were produced by immunoSEQ multiplex PCR, yet TCRdb's version contains in-frame clones alone and is incomplete. The table has almost 200,000 clones, about 76% seen once. The sample consisted of PBMCs. The source of this sequence is a male donor in good health and CMV-seropositive.

CDR3 residues: CASSLTLYEQYF. In DNA, the CDR3 is TGTGCCAGCAGTTTGACATTGTACGAGCAGTACTTC. The chain combines TRBV28 with TRBJ2-7; D is uncertain. Germline V CDR1 and CDR2: MDHEN, SYDVKM. Trimming removed 3 bases from V and 4 bases from J, with 7 bases in between. This CDR3 is built from 12 residues.